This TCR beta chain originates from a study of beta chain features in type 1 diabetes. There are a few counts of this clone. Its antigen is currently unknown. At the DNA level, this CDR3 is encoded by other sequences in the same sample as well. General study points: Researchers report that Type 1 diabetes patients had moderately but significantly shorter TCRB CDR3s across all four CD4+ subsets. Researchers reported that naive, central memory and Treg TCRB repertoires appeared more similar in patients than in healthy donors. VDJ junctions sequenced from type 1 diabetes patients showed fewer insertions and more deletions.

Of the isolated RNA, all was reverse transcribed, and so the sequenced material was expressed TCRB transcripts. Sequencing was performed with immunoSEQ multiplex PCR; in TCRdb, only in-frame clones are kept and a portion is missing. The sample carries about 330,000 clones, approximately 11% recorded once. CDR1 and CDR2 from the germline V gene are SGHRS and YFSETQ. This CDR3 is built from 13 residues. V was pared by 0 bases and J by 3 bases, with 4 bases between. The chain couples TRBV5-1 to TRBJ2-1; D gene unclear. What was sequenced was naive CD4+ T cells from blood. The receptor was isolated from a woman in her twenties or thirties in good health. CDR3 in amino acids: CASSLDSYNEQFF. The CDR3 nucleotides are TGCGCCAGCAGCTTGGACAGCTACAATGAGCAGTTCTTC.